This is a list of T cell receptor beta chains from one sample in a study of OX40 agonist ivuxolimab in advanced cancers. The table came from immunoSEQ multiplex PCR; TCRdb's copy has only in-frame clones and leaves some out. The sample includes 50,000 to 60,000 clones, 70% to 90% seen only once; the top ten take roughly 15%. The material was CD4+ or CD8+ T cells sorted from blood, obtained in a trial of the OX40 agonist ivuxolimab. These receptors were taken from an adult with an advanced solid tumor such as melanoma, head and neck, liver or kidney cancer. The CDR3 runs from the conserved cysteine through the conserved F or W. D genes are given only for firm matches. Clone size is shown for a subset of rows, as once, few, many or a class of expanded clone.

>TRBD1|TRBV27|.|TRBJ2-1
TGTGCCAGCAGTTTCGGGACAGGGGTTTACAATGAGCAGTTCTTC
CASSFGTGVYNEQFF
>.|TRBV28|.|TRBJ2-7
TGTGCCAGCAGTTTCGGCGGCGGCCTGGAGCAGTACTTC
CASSFGGGLEQYF
>.|TRBV6-6|.|TRBJ2-7
TGTGCCAGCAGAAAAAAACCACGCTCCTACGAGCAGTACTTC
CASRKKPRSYEQYF
>.|TRBV18|few|TRBJ2-7
TGTGCCAGCTCCCTCCCCCCCTACGAGCAGTACTTC
CASSLPPYEQYF
>.|TRBV5-1|.|TRBJ2-3
TGCGCCAGCAGCCGGAACAGGGTTGCGCAGTATTTT
CASSRNRVAQYF
>TRBD2|TRBV27|.|TRBJ2-6
TGTGCCAGCAAACTAGCGGGAGGGTACTCTGGGGCCAACGTCCTGACTTTC
CASKLAGGYSGANVLTF
>.|TRBV6-6|.|TRBJ1-4
TGTGCCAGCAGATCAGGGGCAGGCGGTGAAAAACTGTTTTTT
CASRSGAGGEKLFF
>TRBD2|TRBV19|once|TRBJ2-1
TGTGCCAGTACAACCGGGACTAGCGGGTACAATGAGCAGTTCTTC
CASTTGTSGYNEQFF
>.|TRBV10-2|.|TRBJ1-1
TGCGCCAGCACCCCCGACCGGGACACTGAAGCTTTCTTT
CASTPDRDTEAFF
>.|TRBV4-1|.|TRBJ2-2
TGCGCCAGCAGCCAAGGGGGCCTACGTGGGGCTGTCGGGGAGCTGTTTTTT
CASSQGGLRGAVGELFF
>.|TRBV5-4|.|TRBJ1-2
TGTGCCAGCAGCCGGTCCCAGGGAGGTTATGGCTATAGCTACACCTTC
CASSRSQGGYGYSYTF
>.|TRBV4-2|.|TRBJ1-4
TGTGCCAGCAGCCAAGAGATTGGCGGGACAACTAATGAAAAACTGTTTTTT
CASSQEIGGTTNEKLFF
>.|TRBV7-2|once|TRBJ2-4
TGTGCCAGCAGCTTTATACAGGGTCTAGCCAAAAACATTCAGTACTTC
CASSFIQGLAKNIQYF
>.|TRBV6-5|.|TRBJ2-7
TGTGCCAGCAGCGCCTATCGGGAATGGGGCTACGAGCAGTACTTC
CASSAYREWGYEQYF
>TRBD2|TRBV19|.|TRBJ2-5
TGTGCCAGTAGTCCAGGGCTCGGGACTAGCGGGAGGAAAGAGACCCAGTACTTC
CASSPGLGTSGRKETQYF
>.|TRBV2|.|TRBJ2-7
TGTGCCAGCAGTGTTTCGGCCTACGAGCAGTACTTC
CASSVSAYEQYF
>TRBD1|TRBV29-1|.|TRBJ1-1
TGCAGCATAAGCCGACAGGACAGGGGATATGAAGCTTTCTTT
CSISRQDRGYEAFF
>.|TRBV7-3|.|TRBJ2-1
TGTGCCAGCAGCCGAGACAGGGGAGGGGGCAATGAGCAGTTCTTC
CASSRDRGGGNEQFF
>TRBD2|TRBV28|.|TRBJ2-7
TGTGCCAGCAAACCTAGCGGGAGACTCTCCGGCCGCTACGAGCAGTACTTC
CASKPSGRLSGRYEQYF
>.|TRBV19|.|TRBJ2-1
TGTGCCAGTAGCCAAGAGGGCCGACCTTACAATGAGCAGTTCTTC
CASSQEGRPYNEQFF
>TRBD2|TRBV9|.|TRBJ2-1
TGTGCCAGCAGCTCTCATAGCGGGAGGCACGAGCAGTTCTTC
CASSSHSGRHEQFF
>TRBD1|TRBV6-1|.|TRBJ1-6
TGTGCCAGCAGTGAAGCGAGGGGGCGGCCCCTCCACTTT
CASSEARGRPLHF
>.|TRBV4-2|.|TRBJ2-1
TGTGCCAGCAGCCAAGTCCGGGAGAATGAGCAGTTCTTC
CASSQVRENEQFF
>TRBD2|TRBV14|.|TRBJ2-7
TGTGCCAGCAGCCAAGAGCGGGGGGTGTACTACGAGCAGTACTTC
CASSQERGVYYEQYF
>.|TRBV4-1|.|TRBJ2-7
TGCGCCAGCAGCCAAGCGCCACAGGGACCCTACGAGCAGTACTTC
CASSQAPQGPYEQYF
>.|TRBV5-5|.|TRBJ2-7
TGTGCCAGCAGCTTGGCACAGCCCGGCACCTACGAGCAGTACTTC
CASSLAQPGTYEQYF
>TRBD2|TRBV7-3|.|TRBJ2-1
TGTGCCAGCAGCGTAAGACTAGCCAATGAGCAGTTCTTC
CASSVRLANEQFF